The rows below give T cell receptor beta chains drawn from one sample of a study of Graves' ophthalmopathy and Graves' hyperthyroidism. TCRdb independently ran MiXCR on the multiplex PCR reads; one entry per CDR3 protein. This sample has 650,000 to 900,000 distinct CDR3 sequences, with 40% found just once. The material sequenced was peripheral blood. The origin of the receptors is an adult man with Graves' ophthalmopathy. CDR3s include the opening cysteine and the closing phenylalanine or tryptophan. Fields, in order: V gene, D gene, J gene, clone size, CDR3 protein, CDR3 DNA. D genes are given only for firm matches. Where a row states a size, it is once, few, many or the class of an expanded clone; other rows omit it.

>TRBV10-3|NA|TRBJ2-1|NA
CAISESGGYNEQFF
TGTGCCATCAGTGAGTCGGGGGGTTACAATGAGCAGTTCTTC
>TRBV19|NA|TRBJ2-3|NA
CASSMRGGRDTQYF
TGTGCCAGTAGTATGAGGGGGGGAAGAGATACGCAGTATTTT
>TRBV29-1|NA|TRBJ1-5|many
CSVGGVNNQPQHF
TGCAGCGTAGGGGGTGTGAACAATCAGCCCCAGCATTTT
>TRBV10-3|TRBD1|TRBJ2-2|many
CAITATGGDTGELFF
TGTGCCATCACCGCTACAGGGGGCGACACCGGGGAGCTGTTTTTT
>TRBV6-6|NA|TRBJ1-5|NA
CASSYVRGGNQPQHF
TGTGCCAGCAGTTACGTACGGGGGGGCAATCAGCCCCAGCATTTT
>TRBV7-2|NA|TRBJ2-5|NA
CASSSVRMQETQYF
TGTGCCAGCAGTTCAGTGAGGATGCAAGAGACCCAGTACTTC
>TRBV20-1|NA|TRBJ1-4|NA
CSASRQGSNEKLFF
TGCAGTGCTAGTAGGCAGGGATCTAATGAAAAACTGTTTTTT
>TRBV25-1|NA|TRBJ2-5|many
CASSLGGKTQYF
TGTGCCAGCAGTCTGGGGGGAAAGACCCAGTACTTC
>TRBV20-1|NA|TRBJ2-5|few
CSAGREFQETQYF
TGCAGTGCTGGGCGCGAATTTCAAGAGACCCAGTACTTC
>TRBV6-5|NA|TRBJ2-5|few
CASSDSTGETQYF
TGTGCCAGCAGTGATTCGACGGGGGAGACCCAGTACTTC
>TRBV20-1|NA|TRBJ2-7|few
CSAHGLTYYEQYF
TGCAGTGCCCACGGACTGACGTACTACGAGCAGTACTTC
>TRBV24-1|TRBD1|TRBJ1-5|NA
CASRPPGTGDQPQHF
TGTGCCAGCAGGCCTCCAGGGACAGGGGATCAGCCCCAGCATTTT
>TRBV10-3|NA|TRBJ2-7|once
CARGAGGPYEQYF
TGTGCTAGGGGGGCAGGGGGGCCCTACGAGCAGTACTTC
>TRBV19|TRBD2|TRBJ2-2|NA
CASSTFSGRGTGELFF
TGTGCCAGTAGTACCTTTAGCGGGAGGGGCACCGGGGAGCTGTTTTTT
>TRBV9|TRBD1|TRBJ2-7|few
CASSVGWGTATYEQYF
TGTGCCAGCAGCGTAGGATGGGGGACAGCCACCTACGAGCAGTACTTC
>TRBV5-4|NA|TRBJ1-1|NA
CASSTDGQSSVSVF
TGTGCCAGCAGCACGGACGGACAGTCGTCGGTGTCGGTCTTT
>TRBV6-5|NA|TRBJ2-7|NA
CASSYSSHYEQYF
TGTGCCAGCAGTTACTCATCTCACTACGAGCAGTATTTC
>TRBV9|NA|TRBJ1-4|NA
CASSVADGGGSEKLFF
TGTGCCAGCAGCGTAGCAGACGGGGGTGGGAGTGAAAAACTGTTTTTT
>TRBV10-3|TRBD1|TRBJ1-5|NA
CASRTDTGQERQPQHF
TGTGCCAGCAGGACCGATACGGGACAGGAGCGTCAGCCCCAGCATTTT
>TRBV11-2|NA|TRBJ2-3|NA
CASSYTRDTQYF
TGTGCCAGCAGCTACACCAGGGATACGCAGTATTTT
>TRBV19|NA|TRBJ1-2|NA
CASSNRANYGYTF
TGTGCCAGTAGCAACAGGGCGAACTATGGCTACACCTTC
>TRBV20-1|NA|TRBJ2-7|few
CSAREGSAYEQYF
TGCAGTGCTAGAGAGGGATCCGCCTACGAGCAGTACTTC
>TRBV28|NA|TRBJ1-4|NA
CATSVEDPGTGGEKLFF
TGTGCCACCAGCGTTGAAGATCCCGGGACGGGAGGTGAAAAACTGTTTTTT
>TRBV2|NA|TRBJ1-2|few
CASSPPGPSGYTF
TGTGCCAGCAGTCCTCCTGGCCCCTCTGGCTACACCTTC
>TRBV25-1|NA|TRBJ1-1|NA
CASSPLENTEASF
TGTGCCAGCAGCCCGTTAGAGAACACTGAAGCTTCCTTT
>TRBV29-1|NA|TRBJ1-6|NA
CSVRATTGLSLHF
TGCAGCGTCCGGGCTACTACAGGGTTGTCCCTCCACTTT
>TRBV25-1|NA|TRBJ1-2|NA
CASSQLGQGSYGYTF
TGTGCCAGCAGCCAACTGGGACAAGGCAGCTATGGCTACACCTTC
>TRBV7-2|NA|TRBJ2-7|few
CASSLAGDSTYEQYF
TGTGCCAGCAGCTTAGCGGGAGATAGTACCTACGAGCAGTACTTC
>TRBV10-3|NA|TRBJ1-1|NA
CAISPGRGGTEAFF
TGTGCCATCAGCCCAGGGCGAGGAGGCACTGAAGCTTTCTTT
>TRBV30|NA|TRBJ1-2|NA
CAWSLVSLYGYTF
TGTGCCTGGAGTCTTGTAAGCCTCTATGGCTACACCTTC
>TRBV2|NA|TRBJ2-7|NA
CASRIGRDYEQYF
TGTGCCAGCAGGATTGGACGGGACTACGAGCAGTACTTC
>TRBV12-3/TRBV12-4|NA|TRBJ1-6|NA
CASSFLPESSYNSPLHF
TGTGCCAGCAGTTTCCTCCCCGAAAGCTCCTATAATTCACCCCTCCACTTT
>TRBV7-2|TRBD2|TRBJ2-2|NA
CASSLAPILAGVGTGELFF
TGTGCCAGCAGCTTAGCGCCGATACTAGCGGGAGTTGGGACCGGGGAGCTGTTTTTT
>TRBV20-1|NA|TRBJ2-7|many
CSASEWGLSAEQYF
TGCAGTGCCTCAGAGTGGGGGCTCTCCGCCGAGCAGTACTTC
>TRBV7-9|NA|TRBJ1-1|few
CASSAWGGRVNTEAFF
TGTGCCAGCAGCGCTTGGGGGGGGCGAGTGAACACTGAAGCTTTCTTT
>TRBV2|NA|TRBJ1-5|NA
CASKEVAGQPQHF
TGTGCCAGCAAGGAAGTTGCGGGACAGCCCCAGCATTTT
>TRBV10-2|NA|TRBJ1-5|many
CASSVQGRQPQHF
TGCGCCAGCAGTGTACAGGGAAGACAGCCCCAGCATTTT
>TRBV5-1|NA|TRBJ1-2|many
CASTQGRAGYTF
TGCGCCAGCACCCAGGGCAGGGCTGGCTACACCTTC
>TRBV10-3|NA|TRBJ1-1|NA
CAIKEGNTEAFF
TGTGCCATCAAGGAGGGTAACACTGAAGCTTTCTTT
>TRBV20-1|TRBD1|TRBJ2-7|many
CSAFLGQDSYEQYF
TGCAGTGCTTTCTTGGGACAGGACTCCTACGAGCAGTACTTC
>TRBV9|NA|TRBJ1-1|many
CASSVEGENTEAFF
TGTGCCAGCAGCGTAGAGGGAGAGAACACTGAAGCTTTCTTT
>TRBV7-9|NA|TRBJ2-2|few
CASSLGLGGLAGELFF
TGTGCCAGCAGCTTAGGTCTAGGGGGGCTCGCCGGGGAGCTGTTTTTT
>TRBV4-1|NA|TRBJ1-1|NA
CASSYHGNTEAFF
TGCGCCAGCAGCTACCACGGGAACACTGAAGCTTTCTTT
>TRBV20-1|NA|TRBJ2-5|many
CSARDHRENQETQYF
TGCAGTGCTAGAGATCACAGAGAGAATCAAGAGACCCAGTACTTC
>TRBV2|NA|TRBJ1-2|many
CASIWGIGGYTF
TGTGCCAGCATCTGGGGAATCGGTGGCTACACCTTC
>TRBV10-3|NA|TRBJ1-1|many
CAISAGVEAFF
TGTGCCATCAGTGCAGGGGTTGAAGCTTTCTTT
>TRBV7-8|NA|TRBJ2-7|many
CASSLSQSTYEQYF
TGTGCCAGCAGCTTAAGCCAAAGTACCTACGAGCAGTACTTC
>TRBV15|TRBD2|TRBJ2-7|many
CATSDSGGADEQYF
TGTGCCACCAGTGATAGCGGGGGGGCGGACGAGCAGTACTTC
>TRBV7-9|NA|TRBJ1-2|many
CASSSSPGDYGYTF
TGTGCCAGCAGCTCCTCTCCCGGCGACTATGGCTACACCTTC
>TRBV2|NA|TRBJ2-5|NA
CASSGVVGRSTQYF
TGTGCCAGCAGTGGGGTGGTGGGCAGGTCGACCCAGTACTTC
>TRBV12-3/TRBV12-4|NA|TRBJ2-7|few
CASSLAGKGGEQYF
TGTGCCAGCAGTTTAGCGGGGAAAGGAGGCGAGCAGTACTTC
>TRBV2|TRBD2|TRBJ2-7|NA
CASSETTSGNYEQYF
TGTGCCAGCAGTGAAACGACTAGCGGAAACTACGAGCAGTACTTC